This T cell receptor (beta chain) is from a study of T cell clonotyping in hematopoietic cell transplantation. Sequenced by immunoSEQ multiplex PCR; TCRdb stores in-frame clones only, minus some. The sample carries about 36,000 clones, 85% to 95% recorded once. V was pared by 0 bases and J by 4 bases, with 15 bases between. The CDR3 spans 16 residues. Germline CDR1 LNHDA, CDR2 SQIVND (reference sequence). As for time point: recipient sample about 28 days before transplant, after cytoreduction. This chain joins TRBV19 and TRBJ1-2; no definite D call. Source: peripheral blood mononuclear cells, taken before stem cell transplant. The origin of this receptor is a man aged 40-49 years with chronic myeloid leukemia. Some clones in this sample may be carry-over from other donors' samples. CDR3 sequence reads: CASSIEREDLVYGYTF. The CDR3 DNA is TGTGCCAGTAGTATAGAACGGGAGGATCTTGTCTATGGCTACACCTTC.